These 3 T cell receptor beta chains originate from one sample sequenced in a study of blood T cell repertoires in COVID-19. The data were produced by immunoSEQ multiplex PCR, yet TCRdb's version contains in-frame clones alone and is incomplete. The top ten clones hold approximately 2.5% of a sample with some 69,000 clones, roughly 88% of them seen once. The material sequenced was peripheral blood. The receptors derive from an elderly man with active or convalescent COVID-19.

The rearrangement joins TRBV6-6 to TRBJ1-5; 7 bases agree with TRBD1. The V gene's germline CDR1 is MNHNY and CDR2 SVGAGI (reference sequence). CDR3 length: 14 residues. V shed 4 bases, J shed 7 bases, and the junction held 7 bases outside the gene matches. The CDR3 bases are TGTGCCAGCAGTTTGACAGGGTGGGGACAGCCCCAGCATTTT. Its translation is CASSLTGWGQPQHF.

The V and J genes are TRBV5-1 and TRBJ2-7; D not resolved. The CDR3 has 13 residues. V was clipped by 1 base and J by 2 bases, with 7 bases between them. Germline values: CDR1 SGHRS, CDR2 YFSETQ. The CDR3 DNA reads as TGCGCCAGCAGCTTGCGCAGTCCCTACGAGCAGTACTTC. This codes for CASSLRSPYEQYF.

In nucleotides, the CDR3 is TGTGCCAGCAGCTTAAGCCGATACAATGAGCAGTTCTTC. Its protein product is CASSLSRYNEQFF. The chain is built from TRBV7-2 and TRBJ2-1; D is uncertain. CDR3 length: 13 residues. The germline CDR1 and CDR2 sequences are SGHTA and FQGNSA. The ends were cut back, 2 bases at V and 4 bases at J, with 6 bases in the middle.